The 13 T cell receptor beta chains below all came from one sample that was sequenced in a study of molecular identifiers for immune sequencing clone quantification. TCRdb ran MiXCR on the PCR reads and lists one entry per CDR3 protein. The sample contains about 60,000 distinct CDR3 sequences, about 20% of which appear only once. Source material: naive CD8+ T cells from blood, with Jurkat cell RNA spiked in. Subset specified: FACS-sorted CD8+CD4-CCR7+CD45RA+ naive T cells. The receptors shown here come from a human donor in good health. Some libraries in this study had Jurkat cell RNA spiked in.

In its sample, this clonotype was seen a few times. The chain uses TRBV15 and TRBJ2-7, with 9 bases matching TRBD2. J was trimmed by 3 bases and V by 3 bases; bases with no gene match: 3. Per the germline V gene, CDR1 is LNHNV and CDR2 is YYDKDF (reference sequence). The CDR3 extends over 14 amino acids. CDR3 sequence reads: CATSRTSGNYEQYF. The CDR3 DNA follows: TGTGCCACCAGCAGGACTAGCGGAAACTACGAGCAGTACTTC.

This clonotype showed up many times. DNA of the CDR3: TGCAGTGCATACCGGGGCGACTACATGAACACTGAAGCTTTCTTT. This sequence encodes CSAYRGDYMNTEAFF. The V call is TRBV20-1, the J call TRBJ1-1, with D tentatively TRBD1 (5 bases). V shed 6 bases and J shed 0 bases, with 17 bases lying between them. The CDR3 has 15 residues. Germline lookup yields CDR1 DFQATT and CDR2 SNEGSKA (reference sequence).

The chain joins TRBV3-1 to TRBJ2-2, with a tentative D call TRBD2 (6 bases). The CDR3 has 15 amino acids. V was shortened by 3 bases and J by 3 bases, with 11 bases between the two germline ends. CDR1 and CDR2 from the germline V gene are LGHDT and YNNKEL (reference sequence). The CDR3 sequence is CASSHPGEDTGELFF. In DNA, the CDR3 is TGTGCCAGCAGCCACCCGGGGGAGGACACCGGGGAGCTGTTTTTT.

This clonotype was recorded many times. The CDR3 spells CASSQVEDRGSYEQYF. The CDR3 DNA reads as TGCGCCAGCAGCCAAGTTGAGGACAGGGGTTCCTACGAGCAGTACTTC. This chain connects TRBV4-1 to TRBJ2-7, with 9 bases aligning to TRBD1. The V and J ends lost 1 base and 1 base, in that order; junction bases with no gene match: 5. The germline gives CDR1 MGHRA, CDR2 YSYEKL. This CDR3 comprises 16 residues.

As to this clonotype: No conserved phenylalanine or tryptophan is present at the end of the CDR3, so a read error is the likely explanation. Here the CDR3 reads CASSRLGQPQHS. The CDR3 coding sequence is TGTGCCAGCAGCAGACTCGGCCAGCCCCAGCATTCT. This chain links TRBV5-4 with TRBJ1-5; D ambiguous. The V and J ends lost 4 bases and 7 bases respectively, with 9 bases between them. Per the germline V gene, CDR1 is SGHNT and CDR2 is YYREEE (reference sequence). The CDR3 length is 12 residues.

In this sample, this clonotype turned up many times. The CDR3 reads CSVETALVEAFF. The CDR3 region has the DNA TGCAGCGTTGAGACAGCCTTGGTTGAAGCTTTCTTT. V usage is TRBV29-1 and J usage is TRBJ1-1; possible D gene TRBD1, 5 bases. CDR3 length: 12 residues. Looked up from germline, CDR1 is SQVTM and CDR2 is ANQGSEA. V lost 3 bases to trimming and J lost 7 bases, with 12 bases between them. The full variable domain, in which reference TRBV29-1 and TRBJ1-1 provide the parts outside the CDR3, is SAVISQKPSRDICQRGTSLTIQCQVDSQVTMMFWYRQQPGQSLTLIATANQGSEATYESGFVIDKFPISRPNLTFSTLTVSNMSPEDSSIYLCSVETALVEAFFGQGTRLTVV.

This chain links TRBV14 with TRBJ2-1, with D maybe TRBD2 (6 bases). CDR3 length equals 17 residues. CDR1 and CDR2 from the germline V gene are SGHDN and FVKESK. Trimming cost V 2 bases and J 2 bases, with 16 bases left between them. For the CDR3, the DNA is TGTGCCAGCAGCCAATGGCCCGGGAGTTTCCCCTACAATGAGCAGTTCTTC. Its translation is CASSQWPGSFPYNEQFF.

At least ten counts were recorded for this clonotype. The genes are TRBV5-4 and TRBJ2-3; weak D call: TRBD1 (6 bases). Trimming shortened V by 0 bases and J by 5 bases, and 16 bases separated the two germline ends. Germline CDR1 reads SGHNT; CDR2 reads YYREEE (reference sequence). The CDR3 is 16 amino acids. CDR3 amino acids: CASSLEAAGDVDTQYF. CDR3 nucleotide sequence: TGTGCCAGCAGCTTGGAGGCGGCAGGGGATGTAGATACGCAGTATTTT.

As for this clonotype: This may arise from a read error, as a much more abundant clone is one base away. This likely comes from a read error, as the CDR3 has no conserved phenylalanine or tryptophan at its end. V is TRBV14 and J is TRBJ2-7; D is unclear. The V gene's germline CDR1 is SGHDN and CDR2 FVKESK. The CDR3 length is 12 residues. Trimming cost V 0 bases and J 6 bases, with 6 bases left between them. Here the CDR3 reads CASSQDYGEQYL. The CDR3, as DNA: TGTGCCAGCAGCCAAGATTACGGCGAGCAGTACCTC.

This clonotype was observed once. The V and J genes are TRBV7-9 and TRBJ2-1; 13 positions agree with TRBD2. Germline V lookup: CDR1 SEHNR, CDR2 FQNEAQ (reference sequence). The junction had 15 bases not matched to a gene; V was cut back by 1 base and J by 9 bases. CDR3 size: 19 residues. The CDR3 DNA reads TGTGCCAGCAGCTTAGTCTTAGGAGGACTAGCGGGAGTGTCTGGTGAGCAGTTCTTC. It encodes CASSLVLGGLAGVSGEQFF.

The chain carries TRBV13 and TRBJ2-5, with 9 bases that match TRBD2. The V gene's germline CDR1 is PRHDT and CDR2 FYEKMQ (reference sequence). There are 14 residues in the CDR3. Trimming at V came to 5 bases and at J to 5 bases, leaving 6 bases not matched to a gene. CDR3 amino acids: CASSRSGSGETQYF. CDR3 DNA sequence: TGTGCCAGCAGCCGTAGCGGGAGTGGTGAGACCCAGTACTTC.

The rearrangement joins TRBV5-6 to TRBJ2-6, with D perhaps TRBD1 (6 bases). Trimming left V 5 bases short and J 0 bases short, with 12 bases between. In germline, CDR1 is SGHDT, CDR2 YYEEEE. This CDR3 spans 16 amino acids. The CDR3 reads CASRTGRGSGANVLTF. In DNA, the CDR3 is TGTGCCAGCAGGACTGGCAGGGGCTCTGGGGCCAACGTCCTGACTTTC.

Concerning this clonotype: This may arise from a read error, as a much more abundant clone is one base away. The CDR3 ends on some other residue instead of the conserved phenylalanine or tryptophan, so this is likely a read error. This rearrangement joins TRBV12-3 or TRBV12-4 to TRBJ2-1, with a possible D match to TRBD1 (6 bases). CDR3 length equals 14 residues. The germline V and J ends were trimmed by 1 base and 8 bases, with 12 bases remaining between them. The CDR3 bases are TGTGCCAGCAGTTTAGAGACAGGTCCCTATGAGCAGTTCTCC. Its translation: CASSLETGPYEQFS.